One sample yielded the 16 T cell receptor beta chains listed below, sequenced in a study of HIV-infected patients and healthy controls. TCRdb ran MiXCR on the 5' RACE reads and lists one entry per CDR3 protein. The profile shows tens of thousands of distinct CDR3 sequences, 15% to 20% of them singletons. The sequencing input was CD4+ T cells from blood. These receptors all come from a human donor in good health.

This clonotype has a handful of counts. V is TRBV12-3 or TRBV12-4 and J is TRBJ1-4; tentative D call: TRBD1 (5 bases). V was trimmed by 5 bases and J by 3 bases, leaving 13 bases between them. The CDR3 has 15 residues. CDR3 nucleotides: TGTGCCAGCAGTCCTACAACAGGTCCTAATGAAAAACTGTTTTTT. The encoded protein is CASSPTTGPNEKLFF.

This clonotype has ten or more counts. The J gene is TRBJ2-1, the V gene TRBV7-9, with 7 bases fitting TRBD2. Germline V gene sequence: CDR1 SEHNR, CDR2 FQNEAQ (reference sequence). The J segment lost 2 bases and the V segment lost 3 bases, leaving 4 bases of the junction unmatched. The length of the CDR3 is 15 residues. This CDR3 reads CASSLGGSPYNEQFF. The CDR3, as DNA: TGTGCCAGCAGCTTGGGCGGGAGCCCCTACAATGAGCAGTTCTTC.

This clonotype was seen more than once but under ten times. This chain uses TRBV30 with TRBJ2-3, with D unclear. Germline V gene sequence: CDR1 GTSNPN, CDR2 SVGIG (reference sequence). The CDR3 spans 16 residues. The V and J ends lost 1 base and 0 bases respectively, with 14 bases between them. CDR3 protein: CAWSGIRRSSTDTQYF. The CDR3 bases are TGTGCCTGGAGTGGAATCCGGCGGAGTAGCACAGATACGCAGTATTTT.

The chain recombines TRBV5-5 with TRBJ2-5; D possibly corresponds to TRBD1 (6 bases). The germline CDR1 and CDR2 sequences are SGHKS and YYEKEE (reference sequence). This CDR3 comprises 16 residues. Between the trimmed V and J ends, which lost 4 bases and 1 base, there was a span of 17 bases. CDR3 in DNA: TGTGCCAGCAGCCGAGCCGGGACAACACTCCAAGAGACCCAGTACTTC. Its translation is CASSRAGTTLQETQYF.

There are a few counts of this clonotype. This chain uses TRBV10-3 with TRBJ2-1; 11 bases map to TRBD2. With V trimmed by 5 bases and J by 8 bases, 8 bases remained unmatched. Germline V gene lookup returns CDR1 ENHRY and CDR2 SYGVKD. There are 15 residues in the CDR3. CDR3 nucleotide sequence: TGTGCCATCAGTACTACTAGCGGGAGAACTCATGAGCAGTTCTTC. Translating it yields CAISTTSGRTHEQFF.

The CDR3 DNA reads TGCGCCAGCAGCCAAGGAACCGGTTGGACTGAAGCTTTCTTT. Translated, it gives CASSQGTGWTEAFF. The V call is TRBV4-3, the J call TRBJ1-1, with D hard to call. The CDR3 consists of 14 residues. Germline values: CDR1 LGHNA, CDR2 YSLEER. With 1 base removed from V and 5 bases from J, the gap between germline ends came to 11 bases.

This clonotype was seen a few times. V and J are TRBV6-5 and TRBJ1-1, with D unclear. Germline CDR1 is MNHEY and CDR2 is SVGAGI. The CDR3 contains 14 residues. Trimming left V 2 bases short and J 14 bases short, with 21 bases between. Here the CDR3 reads CASSYLGEGFSVFF. The DNA of the CDR3 is TGTGCCAGCAGTTACCTTGGTGAGGGTTTTAGTGTCTTCTTT.

This clonotype showed up just a few times. This chain joins TRBV4-1 and TRBJ2-3; TRBD2 is a possible D gene (5 bases). The CDR3 sequence is 17 residues long. The germline V gene encodes CDR1 MGHRA and CDR2 YSYEKL. Trimming cost V 0 bases and J 1 base, with 14 bases left between them. DNA for the CDR3: TGCGCCAGCAGCCAAGATCGTTTCGTGGAGGGCACAGATACGCAGTATTTT. It codes for CASSQDRFVEGTDTQYF.

The table lists this clonotype with many counts. In DNA, the CDR3 is TGTGCCAGCCGCCGGGACAGGTCATCAGGCTACACCTTC. This encodes CASRRDRSSGYTF. The rearrangement links TRBV3-1 to TRBJ1-2; 8 bases fit TRBD1. V shed 8 bases and J 8 bases; nucleotides not matched to a gene: 10. The germline gives CDR1 LGHDT, CDR2 YNNKEL (reference sequence). The CDR3 is 13 residues long. Filled out from reference TRBV3-1 and TRBJ1-2, the complete variable domain reads DTAVSQTPKYLVTQMGNDKSIKCEQNLGHDTMYWYKQDSKKFLKIMFSYNNKELIINETVPNRFSPKSPDKAHLNLHINSLELGDSAVYFCASRRDRSSGYTFGSGTRLTVV.

This clonotype occurred many times. CDR3: CASSPPGIYNSPLHF. The CDR3 region has the DNA TGTGCCAGCAGCCCCCCAGGGATCTATAATTCACCCCTCCACTTT. The gene calls are TRBV6-5 and TRBJ1-6; D is perhaps TRBD1 (5 bases). V was pared by 6 bases and J by 3 bases, with 12 bases between. The CDR3 length is 15 residues. CDR1 is MNHEY, CDR2 SVGAGI, per germline.

This rearrangement joins TRBV30 to TRBJ1-5, with TRBD1 identical over 9 bases. The trim removed 5 bases at V and 6 bases at J, leaving 8 bases unmatched. Germline V gives CDR1 GTSNPN, CDR2 SVGIG (reference sequence). This CDR3 comprises 14 residues. This CDR3 reads CAWARQGGGQPQHF. CDR3 sequence (DNA): TGTGCCTGGGCCAGACAGGGGGGAGGTCAGCCCCAGCATTTT.

This clonotype was found many times. This rearrangement joins TRBV2 to TRBJ2-3; D call uncertain. The V and J ends lost 2 bases and 2 bases respectively, with 11 bases between them. From germline, CDR1 is SNHLY and CDR2 FYNNEI. This CDR3 is 15 amino acids long. The CDR3 region is CASSEKRAPTDTQYF. The CDR3 nucleotides read TGTGCCAGCAGTGAAAAAAGGGCTCCCACAGATACGCAGTATTTT.

This clonotype has a count of ten or more. The chain recombines TRBV12-3 or TRBV12-4 with TRBJ1-1; TRBD1 might be the D (6 bases). This CDR3 is 15 amino acids long. The V and J ends lost 6 bases and 7 bases respectively, with 21 bases between them. The CDR3, as DNA: TGTGCCAGCAGCCCCTTACTCACAGGGATAGGTGAAGCTTTCTTT. As protein: CASSPLLTGIGEAFF.

This clonotype was counted many times. The chain employs TRBV7-2 and TRBJ2-1; 8 positions agree with TRBD1. The CDR3 has 14 amino acids. The junction had 12 bases not matched to a gene; V was cut back by 7 bases and J by 10 bases. The germline V gene encodes CDR1 SGHTA and CDR2 FQGNSA. The CDR3 region is CASKTGTGSTEQFF. The CDR3 DNA follows: TGTGCCAGCAAGACAGGGACAGGTAGCACCGAGCAGTTCTTC.

This clonotype was observed at least ten times. The chain combines TRBV5-1 with TRBJ2-7; 13 bases are shared with TRBD2. The CDR3 extends over 14 amino acids. J lost 11 bases, V lost 0 bases, and 5 bases had no gene match. CDR1 is SGHRS and CDR2 is YFSETQ in the germline V gene. This CDR3 reads CASSLELAGGPEYF. CDR3 DNA sequence: TGCGCCAGCAGCTTGGAACTAGCGGGGGGGCCAGAGTACTTC.

In its sample, this clonotype was seen a few times. The genes are TRBV29-1 and TRBJ2-3, with 13 bases lining up with TRBD2. CDR1 is SQVTM, CDR2 ANQGSEA, per germline. V shed 6 bases and J 3 bases; nucleotides not matched to a gene: 3. This CDR3 comprises 14 residues. CDR3 in DNA: TGCAGCGTCATACTAGCGGGAGGGACAGATACGCAGTATTTT. This translates into CSVILAGGTDTQYF.